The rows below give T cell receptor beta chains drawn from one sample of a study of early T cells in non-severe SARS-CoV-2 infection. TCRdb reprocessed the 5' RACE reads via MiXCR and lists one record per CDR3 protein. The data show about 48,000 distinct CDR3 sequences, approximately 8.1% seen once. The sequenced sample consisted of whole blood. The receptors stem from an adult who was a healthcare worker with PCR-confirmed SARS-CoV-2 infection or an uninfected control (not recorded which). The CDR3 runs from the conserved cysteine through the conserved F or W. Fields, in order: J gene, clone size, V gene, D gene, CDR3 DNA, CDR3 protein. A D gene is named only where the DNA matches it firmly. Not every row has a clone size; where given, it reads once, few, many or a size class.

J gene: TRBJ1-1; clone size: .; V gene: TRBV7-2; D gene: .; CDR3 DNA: TGTGCCAGCAGCTTTTCAGGGCGTACTGAAGCTTTCTTT; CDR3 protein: CASSFSGRTEAFF
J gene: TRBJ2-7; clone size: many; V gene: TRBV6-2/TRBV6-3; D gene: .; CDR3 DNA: TGTGCCAGCACTCAACCCGGGGAACGATTCTACGAGCAGTACTTC; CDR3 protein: CASTQPGERFYEQYF
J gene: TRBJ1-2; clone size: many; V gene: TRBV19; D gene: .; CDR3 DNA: TGTGCCAGTACCACTCTCAGGGGTGGCTACACCTTC; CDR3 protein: CASTTLRGGYTF
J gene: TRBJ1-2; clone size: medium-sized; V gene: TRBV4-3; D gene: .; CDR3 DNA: TGCGCCAGCAGCCAAGAACCGGGGGTAGACTACACCTTC; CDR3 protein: CASSQEPGVDYTF
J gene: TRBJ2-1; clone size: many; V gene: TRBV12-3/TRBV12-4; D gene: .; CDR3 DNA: TGTGCCAGCAGTCCTACTAGCAATGAGCAGTTCTTC; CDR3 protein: CASSPTSNEQFF
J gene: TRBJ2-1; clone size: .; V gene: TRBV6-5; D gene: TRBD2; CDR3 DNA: TGTGCCAGCACGATGCTAGCGGGAGGTGGTGAGCAGTTCTTC; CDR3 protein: CASTMLAGGGEQFF
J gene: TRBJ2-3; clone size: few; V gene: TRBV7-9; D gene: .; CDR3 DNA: TGTGCCAGCAGGTGGGGGGAAGATACGCAGTATTTT; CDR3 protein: CASRWGEDTQYF
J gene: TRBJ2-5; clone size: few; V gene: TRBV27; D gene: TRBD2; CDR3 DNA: TGTGCCAGCAGTTGGGGCAGGGAAACGACTAGCCATATAGAGACCCAGTACTTC; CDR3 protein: CASSWGRETTSHIETQYF
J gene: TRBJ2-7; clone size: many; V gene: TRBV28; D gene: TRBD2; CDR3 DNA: TGTGCCAGCAGCTCAACTAGCGCGAGCTCCTACGAGCAGTACTTC; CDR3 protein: CASSSTSASSYEQYF
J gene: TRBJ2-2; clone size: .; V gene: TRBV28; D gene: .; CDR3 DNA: TGTGCCAGCAGCCGACCTCACACCGGGGAGCTGTTTTTT; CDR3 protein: CASSRPHTGELFF
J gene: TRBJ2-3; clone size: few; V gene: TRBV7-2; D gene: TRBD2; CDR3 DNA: TGTGCCAGCAGCTTAATAGCGGGGGAGCGCACAGATACGCAGTATTTT; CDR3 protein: CASSLIAGERTDTQYF
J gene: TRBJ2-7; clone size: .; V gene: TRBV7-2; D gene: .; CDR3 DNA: TGTGCCAGCAGCATATCTCAGGGGACCACCTACGAGCAGTACTTC; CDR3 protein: CASSISQGTTYEQYF
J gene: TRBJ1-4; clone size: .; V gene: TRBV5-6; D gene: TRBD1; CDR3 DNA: TGTGCCAGCAGCTTGAGACAGGGGGGAACAACTAATGAAAAACTGTTTTTT; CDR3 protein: CASSLRQGGTTNEKLFF
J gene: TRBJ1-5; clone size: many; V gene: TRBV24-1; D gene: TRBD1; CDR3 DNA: TGTGCCACCGGCTGGACAGGGGTAGAGGCCCAGCATTTT; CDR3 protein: CATGWTGVEAQHF
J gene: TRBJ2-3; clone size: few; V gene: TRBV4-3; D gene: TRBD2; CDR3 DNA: TGCGCCAGCAGCCGCCTACTAGCGGGGGAACCCCTCAATACGCAGTATTTT; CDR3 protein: CASSRLLAGEPLNTQYF
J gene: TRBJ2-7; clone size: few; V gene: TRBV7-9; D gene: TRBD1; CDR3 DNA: TGTGCCAGCAGCCCGAGACAGGGGGACTACGAGCAGTACTTC; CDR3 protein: CASSPRQGDYEQYF
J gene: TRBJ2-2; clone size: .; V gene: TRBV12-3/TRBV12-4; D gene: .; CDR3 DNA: TGTGCCAGCAGGTCCCCGGGAAATGCGAACACCGGGGAGCTGTTTTTT; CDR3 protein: CASRSPGNANTGELFF
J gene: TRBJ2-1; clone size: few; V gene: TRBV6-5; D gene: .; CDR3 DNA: TGTGCCAGCAGTTACGCGGGGCTCAATGAGCAGTTCTTC; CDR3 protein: CASSYAGLNEQFF
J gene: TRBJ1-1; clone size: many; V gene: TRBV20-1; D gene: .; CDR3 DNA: TGCAGTGCTAGGGCGGAGGGACGGGCGAACACTGAAGCTTTCTTT; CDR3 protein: CSARAEGRANTEAFF
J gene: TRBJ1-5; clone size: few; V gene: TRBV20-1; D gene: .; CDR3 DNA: TGCAGTGCTATCAGTGGGAGCAATCAGCCCCAGCATTTT; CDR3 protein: CSAISGSNQPQHF
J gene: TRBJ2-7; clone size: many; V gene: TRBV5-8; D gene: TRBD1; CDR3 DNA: TGTGCCAGCAGAACAGGGGGGAACGAGCAGTACTTC; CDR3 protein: CASRTGGNEQYF
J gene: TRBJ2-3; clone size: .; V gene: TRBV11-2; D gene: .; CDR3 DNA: TGTGCCAGCAGTACCTTTCAAAGTCTCAGCACAGATACGCAGTATTTT; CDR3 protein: CASSTFQSLSTDTQYF
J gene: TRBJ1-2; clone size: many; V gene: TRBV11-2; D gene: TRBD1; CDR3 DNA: TGTGCCAGCAGCTTCGCCGGCCGGGACAGCGCCTATGGCTACACCTTC; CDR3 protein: CASSFAGRDSAYGYTF
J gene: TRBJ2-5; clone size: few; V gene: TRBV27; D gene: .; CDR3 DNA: TGTGCCAGCAGCGATAGGTCAGGGCAAGAGACCCAGTACTTC; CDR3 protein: CASSDRSGQETQYF
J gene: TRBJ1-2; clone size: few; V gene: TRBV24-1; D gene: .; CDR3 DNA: TGTGCCACCAGTGACCCCGGGACGGAGATCTATGGCTACACCTTC; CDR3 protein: CATSDPGTEIYGYTF
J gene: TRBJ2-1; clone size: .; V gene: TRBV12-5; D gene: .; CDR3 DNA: TGTGCTAGTGGTTTGGATACGGGACCCAGCTACAATGAGCAGTTCTTC; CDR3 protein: CASGLDTGPSYNEQFF
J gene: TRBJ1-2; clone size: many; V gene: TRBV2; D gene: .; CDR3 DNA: TGTGCCAGCAGTGAGATGTGGGGATACTATGGCTACACCTTC; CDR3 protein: CASSEMWGYYGYTF
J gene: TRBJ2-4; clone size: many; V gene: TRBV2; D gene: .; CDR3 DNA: TGTGCCAGCAGAGGGGATTGGGCCTACGACCTCCTCCAGGCCAAAAACATTCAGTACTTC; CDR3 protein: CASRGDWAYDLLQAKNIQYF
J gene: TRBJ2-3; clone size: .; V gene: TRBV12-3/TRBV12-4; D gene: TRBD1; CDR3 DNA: TGTGCCAGCAGACTTCCTTCGACAGGGGGAAAGATGGATACGCAGTATTTT; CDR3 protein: CASRLPSTGGKMDTQYF
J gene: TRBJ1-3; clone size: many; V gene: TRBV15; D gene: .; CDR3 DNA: TGTGCCACCAGCAGAGATATCTCTGGAAACACCATATATTTT; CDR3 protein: CATSRDISGNTIYF
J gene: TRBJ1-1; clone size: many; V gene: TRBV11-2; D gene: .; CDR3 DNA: TGTGCCAGCAGCCCGAGCCCACAGGGCGGAAAGAACACTGAAGCTTTCTTT; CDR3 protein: CASSPSPQGGKNTEAFF
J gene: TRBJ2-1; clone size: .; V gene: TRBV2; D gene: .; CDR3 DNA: TGTGCCAGCAGTGATACGGGACGGTTAATCTACAATGAGCAGTTCTTC; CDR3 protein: CASSDTGRLIYNEQFF
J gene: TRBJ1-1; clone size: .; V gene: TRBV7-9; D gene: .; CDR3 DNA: TGTGCCATCCTACCGGGGACACCAAACACTGAAGCTTTCTTT; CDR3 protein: CAILPGTPNTEAFF
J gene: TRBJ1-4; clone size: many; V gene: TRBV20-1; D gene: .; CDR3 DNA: TGCAGTGCTCCGGGGGGGGCTAATGAAAAACTGTTTTTT; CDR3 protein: CSAPGGANEKLFF
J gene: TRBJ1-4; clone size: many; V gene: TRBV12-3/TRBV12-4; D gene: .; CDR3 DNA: TGTGCCAGCAGTCCCGGACGTTCAACTAATGAAAAACTGTTTTTT; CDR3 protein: CASSPGRSTNEKLFF
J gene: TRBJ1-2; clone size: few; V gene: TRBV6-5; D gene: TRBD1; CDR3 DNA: TGTGCCAGCAGTTACTCCGGACAGGGTCAGGGCTACACCTTC; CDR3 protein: CASSYSGQGQGYTF
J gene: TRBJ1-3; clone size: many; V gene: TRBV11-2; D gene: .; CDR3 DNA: TGTGCCAGCAGCCCCACAGGGATATCTGGAAACACCATATATTTT; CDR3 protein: CASSPTGISGNTIYF
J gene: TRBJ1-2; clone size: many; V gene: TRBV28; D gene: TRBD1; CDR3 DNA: TGTGCCAGCAGCCGTCTCATACTGACAGGGGGCACCTATGGCTACACCTTC; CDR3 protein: CASSRLILTGGTYGYTF
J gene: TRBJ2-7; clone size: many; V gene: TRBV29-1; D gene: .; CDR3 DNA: TGCAGCGTTCGAGGGGCAGGGCTCTACGAGCAGTACTTC; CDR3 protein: CSVRGAGLYEQYF
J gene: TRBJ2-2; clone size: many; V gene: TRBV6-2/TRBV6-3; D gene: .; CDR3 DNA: TGTGCCAGCAGTTACTCAGATGGATGGGTTGACACCGGGGAGCTGTTTTTT; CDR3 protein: CASSYSDGWVDTGELFF
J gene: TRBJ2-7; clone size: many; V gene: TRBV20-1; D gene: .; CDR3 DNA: TGCAGTGCTAGAGATTTAGTCGGGGAGTCCTACGAGCAGTACTTC; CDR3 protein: CSARDLVGESYEQYF
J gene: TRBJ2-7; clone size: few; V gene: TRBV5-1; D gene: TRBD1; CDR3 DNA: TGCGCCAGCTCGGACAGGACGGCCTACGAGCAGTACTTC; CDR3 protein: CASSDRTAYEQYF
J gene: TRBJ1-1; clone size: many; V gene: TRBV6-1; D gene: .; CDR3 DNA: TGTGCCAGCAGTACCTTCCCCGGGGCAGCCAACACTGAAGCTTTCTTT; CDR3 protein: CASSTFPGAANTEAFF
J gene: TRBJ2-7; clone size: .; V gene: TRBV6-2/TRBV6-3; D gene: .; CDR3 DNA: TGTGCCAGCAGCCCCCTTAACAGGGACGAGCAGTACTTC; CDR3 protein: CASSPLNRDEQYF
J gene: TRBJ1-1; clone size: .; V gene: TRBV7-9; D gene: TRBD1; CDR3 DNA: TGTGCCAGCAGGGGACAGGGGATAGGGACCTCTGAAGCTTTCTTT; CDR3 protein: CASRGQGIGTSEAFF
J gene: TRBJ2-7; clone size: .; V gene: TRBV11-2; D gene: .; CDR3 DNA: TGTGCCAGCACCACCTCGTTGGGCCGGACCTACGAGCAGTACTTC; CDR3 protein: CASTTSLGRTYEQYF
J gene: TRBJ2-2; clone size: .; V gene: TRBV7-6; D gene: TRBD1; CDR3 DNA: TGTGCCAGCAGTTGGGACAGTAACACCGGGGAGCTGTTTTTT; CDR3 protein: CASSWDSNTGELFF
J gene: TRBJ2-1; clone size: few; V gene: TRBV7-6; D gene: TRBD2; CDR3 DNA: TGTGCCAGCAGCTTAGGAGGGGGACTAGTGAAGTTCTTC; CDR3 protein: CASSLGGGLVKFF
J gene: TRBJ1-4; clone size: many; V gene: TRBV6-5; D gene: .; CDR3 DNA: TGTGCCAGCAGTTCTGTTATCAATGAAAAACTGTTTTTT; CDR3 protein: CASSSVINEKLFF
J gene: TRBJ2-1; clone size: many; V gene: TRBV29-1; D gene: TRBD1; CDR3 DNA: TGCAGCGTTGAAAGGGGCTCCGGGACAGGGGTTTACAATGAGCAGTTCTTC; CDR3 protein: CSVERGSGTGVYNEQFF
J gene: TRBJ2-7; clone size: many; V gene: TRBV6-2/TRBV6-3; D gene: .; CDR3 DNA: TGTGCCAGCAGTTACTGGGACGGAACCTACGAGCAGTACTTC; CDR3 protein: CASSYWDGTYEQYF
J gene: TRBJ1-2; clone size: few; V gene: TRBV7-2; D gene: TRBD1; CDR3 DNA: TGTGCCAGCAGCTTACCCCCCGGACAGGGGGGGTATGGCTACACCTTC; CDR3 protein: CASSLPPGQGGYGYTF
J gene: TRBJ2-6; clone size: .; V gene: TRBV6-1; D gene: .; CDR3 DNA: TGTGCCAGCAGTGAAACGCTGCTCTCTGGGGCCAACGTCCTGACTTTC; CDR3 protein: CASSETLLSGANVLTF
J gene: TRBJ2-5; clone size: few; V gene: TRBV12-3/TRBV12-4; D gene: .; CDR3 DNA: TGTGCCAGCAGCCACCCGTGGGTAGGGGAGGAGACCCAGTACTTC; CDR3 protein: CASSHPWVGEETQYF
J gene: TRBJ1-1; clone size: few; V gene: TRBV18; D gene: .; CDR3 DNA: TGTGCCAGCTCAAAGGGGCACAGAGACACTGAAGCTTTCTTT; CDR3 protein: CASSKGHRDTEAFF